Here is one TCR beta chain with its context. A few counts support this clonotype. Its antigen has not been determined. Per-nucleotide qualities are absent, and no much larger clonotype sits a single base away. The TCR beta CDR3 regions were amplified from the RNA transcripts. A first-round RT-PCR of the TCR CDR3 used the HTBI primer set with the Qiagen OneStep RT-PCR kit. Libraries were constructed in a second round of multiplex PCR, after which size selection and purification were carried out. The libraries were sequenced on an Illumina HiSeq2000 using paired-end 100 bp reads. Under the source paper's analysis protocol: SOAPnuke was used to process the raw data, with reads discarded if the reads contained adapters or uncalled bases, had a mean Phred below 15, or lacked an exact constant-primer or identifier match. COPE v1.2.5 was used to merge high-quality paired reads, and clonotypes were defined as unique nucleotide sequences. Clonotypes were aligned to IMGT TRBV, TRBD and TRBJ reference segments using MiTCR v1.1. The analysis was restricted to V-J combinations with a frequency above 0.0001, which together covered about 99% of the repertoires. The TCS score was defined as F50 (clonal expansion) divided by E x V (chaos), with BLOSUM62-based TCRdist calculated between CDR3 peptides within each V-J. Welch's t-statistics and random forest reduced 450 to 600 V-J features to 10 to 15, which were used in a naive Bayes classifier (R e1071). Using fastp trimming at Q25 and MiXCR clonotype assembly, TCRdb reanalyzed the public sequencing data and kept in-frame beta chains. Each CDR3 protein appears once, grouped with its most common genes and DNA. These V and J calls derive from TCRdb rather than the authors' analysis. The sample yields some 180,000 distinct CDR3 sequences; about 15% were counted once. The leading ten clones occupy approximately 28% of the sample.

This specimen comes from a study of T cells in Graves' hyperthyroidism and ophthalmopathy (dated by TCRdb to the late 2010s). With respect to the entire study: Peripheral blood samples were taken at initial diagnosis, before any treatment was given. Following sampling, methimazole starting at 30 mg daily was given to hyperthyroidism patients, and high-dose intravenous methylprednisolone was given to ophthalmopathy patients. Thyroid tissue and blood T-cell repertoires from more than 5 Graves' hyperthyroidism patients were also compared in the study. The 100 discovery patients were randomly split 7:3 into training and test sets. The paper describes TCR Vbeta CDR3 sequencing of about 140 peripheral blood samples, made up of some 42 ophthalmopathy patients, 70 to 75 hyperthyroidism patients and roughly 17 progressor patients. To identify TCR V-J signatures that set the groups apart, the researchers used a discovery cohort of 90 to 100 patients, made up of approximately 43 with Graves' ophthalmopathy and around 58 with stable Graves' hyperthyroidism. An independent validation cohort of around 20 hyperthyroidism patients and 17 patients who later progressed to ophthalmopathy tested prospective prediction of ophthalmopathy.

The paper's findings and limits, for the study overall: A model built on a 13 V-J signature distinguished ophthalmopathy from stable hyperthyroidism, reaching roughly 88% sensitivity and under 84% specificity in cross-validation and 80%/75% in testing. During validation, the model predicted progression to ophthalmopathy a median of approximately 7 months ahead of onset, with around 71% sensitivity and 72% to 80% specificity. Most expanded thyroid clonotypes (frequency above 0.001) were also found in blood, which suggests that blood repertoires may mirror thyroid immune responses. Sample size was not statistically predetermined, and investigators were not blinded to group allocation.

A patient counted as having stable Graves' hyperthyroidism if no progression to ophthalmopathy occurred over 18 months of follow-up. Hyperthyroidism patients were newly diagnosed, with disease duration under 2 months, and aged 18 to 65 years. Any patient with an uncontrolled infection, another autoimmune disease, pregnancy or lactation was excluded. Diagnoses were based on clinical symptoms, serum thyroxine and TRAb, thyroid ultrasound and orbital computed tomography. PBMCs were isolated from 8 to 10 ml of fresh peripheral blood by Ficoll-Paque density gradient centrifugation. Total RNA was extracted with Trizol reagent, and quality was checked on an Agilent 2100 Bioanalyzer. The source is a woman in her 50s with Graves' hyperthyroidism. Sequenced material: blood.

The nucleotide sequence is given as TGCGCCAGCCGGGACAGGGTTAACACCGGGGAGCTGTTTTTT. It specifies CASRDRVNTGELFF. The sequence is built from TRBV4-1 and TRBJ2-2; 9 central bases correspond to TRBD1. The CDR3 numbers 14 residues from cysteine through phenylalanine. Only CDR3 DNA is held: 42 bases, read in frame from base 1. V and J are trimmed by 8 bases and 2 bases, and the gene matches miss 3 bases of the junction. The germline V gene yields MGHRA for CDR1 and YSYEKL for CDR2.